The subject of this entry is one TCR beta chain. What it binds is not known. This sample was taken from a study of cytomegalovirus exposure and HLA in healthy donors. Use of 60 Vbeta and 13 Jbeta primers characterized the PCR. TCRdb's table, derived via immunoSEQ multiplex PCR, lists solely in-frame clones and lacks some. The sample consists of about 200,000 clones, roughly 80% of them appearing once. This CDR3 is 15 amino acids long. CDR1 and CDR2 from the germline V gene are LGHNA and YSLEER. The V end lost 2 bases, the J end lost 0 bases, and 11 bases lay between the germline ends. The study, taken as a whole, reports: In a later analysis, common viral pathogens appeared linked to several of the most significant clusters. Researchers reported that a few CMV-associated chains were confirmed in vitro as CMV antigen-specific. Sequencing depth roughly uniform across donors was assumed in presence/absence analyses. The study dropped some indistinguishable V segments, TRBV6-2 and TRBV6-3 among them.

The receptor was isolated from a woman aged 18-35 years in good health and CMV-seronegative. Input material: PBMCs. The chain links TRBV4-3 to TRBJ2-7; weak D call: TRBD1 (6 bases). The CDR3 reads CASSQSQGSSYEQYF. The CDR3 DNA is TGCGCCAGCAGCCAATCCCAGGGGAGCTCCTACGAGCAGTACTTC.